The 25 T cell receptor beta chains given below trace back to one sample, sequenced in a study of T cell responses to AZD1222 COVID-19 vaccine. The assay was immunoSEQ multiplex PCR, and TCRdb's table has in-frame clones only and misses some. The table includes about 130,000 clones, 75% to 95% detected once. This material consisted of peripheral blood, taken on day 0 of AZD1222 vaccination. These receptors came from an adult in good health.

The chain has TRBV5-1 and TRBJ2-2; the D is unclear. The CDR3 sequence is 15 residues long. CDR1 and CDR2 from the germline V gene are SGHRS and YFSETQ. The germline V and J ends were trimmed by 0 bases and 6 bases, with 12 bases remaining between them. CDR3 amino acids: CASSLASIASGELFF. The CDR3 nucleotides read TGCGCCAGCAGCTTGGCCTCCATCGCCTCCGGGGAGCTGTTTTTT.

This chain uses TRBV3-1 (or the pseudogene TRBV3-2) with TRBJ1-1; TRBD1 is a possible D gene (6 bases). Trimming took off 0 bases at V and 4 bases at J, with 9 bases between the two ends. CDR1 is LGHDT and CDR2 is YNNKEL in the germline V gene (reference sequence). The CDR3 has 14 amino acids. DNA of the CDR3: TGTGCCAGCAGCCAAGAAATAGGGGGCACTGAAGCTTTCTTT. Protein sequence: CASSQEIGGTEAFF.

The V call is TRBV7-2, the J call TRBJ1-6; tentatively, D is TRBD1 (5 bases). CDR1 and CDR2 from the germline V gene are SGHTA and FQGNSA. V gave up 1 base and J gave up 3 bases, with 7 bases separating them. This CDR3 is built from 15 residues. In DNA, the CDR3 is TGTGCCAGCAGCTTAGGGGGGATCTATAATTCACCCCTCCACTTT. Protein sequence: CASSLGGIYNSPLHF.

V usage is TRBV18 and J usage is TRBJ1-1; no definite D call. Trimming pared 1 base from V and 2 bases from J, leaving 8 bases between. In germline, CDR1 is KGHSH, CDR2 LQKENI. The CDR3 loop spans 14 amino acids. The CDR3 nucleotides read TGTGCCAGCTCACCACTGGATAGAAACACTGAAGCTTTCTTT. Its translation: CASSPLDRNTEAFF.

The chain has TRBV2 and TRBJ2-2, with 7 bases fitting TRBD1. Germline V gene sequence: CDR1 SNHLY, CDR2 FYNNEI. V trimming: 7 bases; J trimming: 0 bases; junction bases outside the gene matches: 2. This CDR3 has 14 residues. CDR3 DNA: TGTGCCAGCAAGGGACAGCCGAACACCGGGGAGCTGTTTTTT. This translates into CASKGQPNTGELFF.

The chain combines TRBV5-1 with TRBJ2-5; 11 bases line up with TRBD1. The length of the CDR3 is 17 residues. Germline-derived CDR1 and CDR2 are SGHRS and YFSETQ. Trimming at V came to 2 bases and at J to 5 bases, leaving 11 bases not matched to a gene. The CDR3 DNA reads TGCGCCAGCAGCTTAACCTTGGACAGGGGGCCGTTGGAGACCCAGTACTTC. Amino acid sequence: CASSLTLDRGPLETQYF.

The rearrangement joins TRBV6-2 or TRBV6-3 to TRBJ2-7, with a possible D match to TRBD2 (5 bases). The CDR3 is 12 residues long. The germline CDR1 and CDR2 sequences are MNHEY and SVGEGT. With 4 bases removed from V and 7 bases from J, the gap between germline ends came to 11 bases. The CDR3 sequence is CASSWGRGEQYF. The CDR3 DNA reads as TGTGCCAGCAGTTGGGGTCGAGGGGAGCAGTACTTC.

This clone was seen a few times. The V gene is TRBV3-1 (or the pseudogene TRBV3-2), the J gene TRBJ2-7, with a tentative D call TRBD1 (5 bases). The CDR3 totals 14 residues. V was shortened by 2 bases and J by 6 bases, with 14 bases between the two germline ends. Germline V gene lookup returns CDR1 LGHDT and CDR2 YNNKEL (reference sequence). The CDR3 spells CASSQWQGVSEQYF. CDR3 nucleotide sequence: TGTGCCAGCAGCCAATGGCAGGGTGTGAGCGAGCAGTACTTC.

This rearrangement joins TRBV19 to TRBJ1-1; the D is unclear. CDR1 is LNHDA, CDR2 SQIVND, per germline (reference sequence). There are 11 residues in the CDR3. Between the trimmed V and J ends, which lost 3 bases and 6 bases, there was a span of 5 bases. The CDR3 spells CASSMRAEAFF. The CDR3, as DNA: TGTGCCAGTAGTATGAGGGCTGAAGCTTTCTTT.

The sample holds a few counts of this clone. The chain carries TRBV4-3 and TRBJ2-7; D gene ambiguous. The ends were cut back, 0 bases at V and 0 bases at J, with 9 bases in the middle. CDR1 is LGHNA, CDR2 YSLEER, per germline. The CDR3 is 15 amino acids. This CDR3 reads CASSQDATISYEQYF. In nucleotides, the CDR3 is TGCGCCAGCAGCCAAGATGCAACCATCTCCTACGAGCAGTACTTC.

This CDR3 is CASSLFRDGNYGYTF. CDR3 DNA sequence: TGTGCCAGCAGTTTATTCCGAGACGGGAACTATGGCTACACCTTC. This rearrangement joins TRBV28 to TRBJ1-2, with D hard to call. Between the trimmed V and J ends, which lost 1 base and 2 bases, there was a span of 11 bases. Looked up from germline, CDR1 is MDHEN and CDR2 is SYDVKM. The CDR3 totals 15 residues.

As for this clone: The junction departs from germline at one end; a sequencing error may be responsible. This chain uses TRBV5-1 with TRBJ2-4, with 10 bases fitting TRBD1. This CDR3 is 13 amino acids long. Per the germline V gene, CDR1 is SGHRS and CDR2 is YFSETQ. CDR3 protein: CASSLGDRGRKEF. The CDR3 bases are TGCGCCAGCAGCTTGGGCGACAGGGGGCGGAAGGAGTTC.

The chain employs TRBV10-3 and TRBJ1-5; D is ambiguous. The CDR3 runs to 13 residues. V was clipped by 3 bases and J by 7 bases, with 10 bases between them. Germline CDR1 ENHRY, CDR2 SYGVKD. The CDR3 DNA sequence: TGTGCCATCAGTGATTGGGGAGGGCAGCCCCAGCATTTT. The encoded protein is CAISDWGGQPQHF.

The chain is built from TRBV6-5 and TRBJ2-5, with 8 positions matching TRBD2. Germline CDR1 reads MNHEY; CDR2 reads SVGAGI. CDR3 length equals 15 residues. Trimming cost V 5 bases and J 2 bases; bases outside gene matches: 7. The CDR3 spells CASSSPGGVQETQYF. CDR3 in DNA: TGTGCCAGCAGTAGTCCGGGGGGGGTTCAAGAGACCCAGTACTTC.

V gene TRBV18 combines with J gene TRBJ1-2, with D tentatively TRBD1 (6 bases). Per the germline V gene, CDR1 is KGHSH and CDR2 is LQKENI. CDR3 length equals 13 residues. With 6 bases removed from V and 8 bases from J, the gap between germline ends came to 16 bases. CDR3 coding DNA: TGTGCCAGCTCGCCCGGGACAACCGACGGCTACACCTTC. Protein product: CASSPGTTDGYTF.

The chain carries TRBV5-4 and TRBJ1-4, with 7 bases aligning to TRBD1. After removal of 0 bases from V and 2 bases from J, the junction contained 7 bases not matched to a gene. This CDR3 region has 17 residues. Per the germline V gene, CDR1 is SGHNT and CDR2 is YYREEE (reference sequence). The CDR3 reads CASSLEPWGQTNEKLFF. CDR3 DNA sequence: TGTGCCAGCAGCTTGGAACCCTGGGGACAGACTAATGAAAAACTGTTTTTT.

The chain recombines TRBV7-3 with TRBJ2-3; 14 bases match TRBD2. Per the germline V gene, CDR1 is SGHTA and CDR2 is FQGTGA. CDR3 length equals 15 residues. V dropped 5 bases and J dropped 5; count of bases not matched to a gene: 3. CDR3 region: CASSAGTSGGDTQYF. The CDR3 DNA follows: TGTGCCAGCAGCGCCGGGACTAGCGGGGGAGATACGCAGTATTTT.

V usage is TRBV19 and J usage is TRBJ1-1, with 8 bases lining up with TRBD1. Germline CDR1 reads LNHDA; CDR2 reads SQIVND (reference sequence). The CDR3 sequence is 14 residues long. V dropped 4 bases and J dropped 3; count of bases not matched to a gene: 4. The CDR3, as DNA: TGTGCCAGTAGTACACAGGGGGGATACACTGAAGCTTTCTTT. It is translated as CASSTQGGYTEAFF.

The J gene is TRBJ2-3, the V gene TRBV15, with D uncertain. CDR1 is LNHNV and CDR2 is YYDKDF in the germline V gene (reference sequence). Trimming removed 8 bases at V and 2 bases at J, with 8 bases between. This CDR3 is 12 amino acids long. CDR3 sequence (DNA): TGTGCCACCGGGATAACCACAGATACGCAGTATTTT. Its protein product is CATGITTDTQYF. Full variable domain (remainder filled in from reference TRBV15 and TRBJ2-3): DAMVIQNPRYQVTQFGKPVTLSCSQTLNHNVMYWYQQKSSQAPKLLFHYYDKDFNNEADTPDNFQSRRPNTSFCFLDIRSPGLGDTAMYLCATGITTDTQYFGPGTRLTVL.

J is TRBJ1-2 and V is TRBV27, with D uncertain. CDR3 length: 15 amino acids. The germline gives CDR1 MNHEY, CDR2 SMNVEV (reference sequence). The V gene lost 8 bases and the J gene lost 5 bases, with 21 bases spanning the gap. As DNA, the CDR3 is TGTGCCAGCGGGTTCGCCGGTGGCACACTATATGGCTACACCTTC. It codes for CASGFAGGTLYGYTF.

The rearrangement links TRBV7-2 to TRBJ1-5; TRBD1 agrees at 10 bases. CDR1 is SGHTA, CDR2 FQGNSA, per germline. The CDR3 sequence is 16 residues long. The V gene end was trimmed by 2 bases and the J gene end by 1 base; junction bases not matched to a gene: 2. The CDR3 region has the DNA TGTGCCAGCAGCTTACCGGGACAGGGGAGCAATCAGCCCCAGCATTTT. Its protein product is CASSLPGQGSNQPQHF. Looking up the rest from reference TRBV7-2 and TRBJ1-5 gives the full variable domain: GAGVSQSPSNKVTEKGKDVELRCDPISGHTALYWYRQSLGQGLEFLIYFQGNSAPDKSGLPSDRFSAERTGGSVSTLTIQRTQQEDSAVYLCASSLPGQGSNQPQHFGDGTRLSIL.

The J gene is TRBJ2-7, the V gene TRBV11-2; D not certain. The CDR3 totals 12 residues. Germline CDR1 is SGHAT and CDR2 is FQNNGV. The V end lost 4 bases, the J end lost 5 bases, and 9 bases lay between the germline ends. The CDR3 sequence is CASSSYSDEQYF. In DNA, the CDR3 is TGTGCCAGCAGCTCGTACAGCGACGAGCAGTACTTC.

The CDR3 nucleotides are TGTGCCAGCTCAGAACAGGGGGCCAGCTCCTACAATGAGCAGTTCTTC. Translating gives CASSEQGASSYNEQFF. The chain employs TRBV18 and TRBJ2-1, with 9 bases fitting TRBD1. The CDR3 has 16 residues. Losses at the gene ends were 5 bases for V and 0 bases for J; bases not matched to a gene: 5. CDR1 and CDR2 (germline): KGHSH, LQKENI.

This chain links TRBV20-1 with TRBJ1-4; 10 bases line up with TRBD1. This CDR3 spans 14 amino acids. Trimming at V came to 3 bases and at J to 7 bases, leaving 5 bases not matched to a gene. Germline CDR1 DFQATT, CDR2 SNEGSKA (reference sequence). The CDR3 protein is CSASRDRGPEKLFF. Written as DNA, the CDR3 is TGCAGTGCTAGTCGGGACAGGGGACCTGAAAAACTGTTTTTT.

In its sample, this clone was seen once. The chain employs TRBV30 and TRBJ1-5; TRBD1 matches 8 bases. Germline V CDR1 and CDR2: GTSNPN, SVGIG (reference sequence). This CDR3 has 15 amino acids. The V gene end was trimmed by 3 bases and the J gene end by 9 bases; junction bases not matched to a gene: 13. Here the CDR3 reads CAWSHRQGLRGPQHF. The CDR3 nucleotides are TGTGCCTGGAGCCATCGACAGGGGCTTCGGGGGCCCCAGCATTTT.